This T cell receptor beta chain was profiled in a study of control samples from healthy donors and cancer patients. V shed 6 bases and J 7 bases; nucleotides not matched to a gene: 6. Germline CDR1 WSHSY, CDR2 SAAADI. This CDR3 has 14 amino acids. Assay: immunoSEQ multiplex PCR; the TCRdb copy retains only in-frame clones and omits some. Of 110,000 to 150,000 clones detected, about 85% appear once; the ten largest clones hold 8.5% to 9.5%. This clonotype was sampled from a woman aged 30 to 39 in good health. Sequencing was performed on blood. This chain uses TRBV10-2 with TRBJ1-2; 12 nucleotides align to TRBD1. Written as DNA, the CDR3 is TGCGCCAGCAGAAGGGACAGGGGGCATGGTGGCTACACCTTC. Residues: CASRRDRGHGGYTF.